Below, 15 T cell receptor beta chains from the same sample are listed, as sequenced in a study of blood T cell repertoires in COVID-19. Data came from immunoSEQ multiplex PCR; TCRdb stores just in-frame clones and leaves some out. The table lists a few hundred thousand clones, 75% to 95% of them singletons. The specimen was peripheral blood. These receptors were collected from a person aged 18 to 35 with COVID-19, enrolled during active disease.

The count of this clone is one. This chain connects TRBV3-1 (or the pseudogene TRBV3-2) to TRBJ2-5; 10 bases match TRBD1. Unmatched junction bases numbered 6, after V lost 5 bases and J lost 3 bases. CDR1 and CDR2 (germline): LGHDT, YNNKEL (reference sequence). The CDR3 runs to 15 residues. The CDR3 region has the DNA TGTGCCAGCAGCGCCCCGGGACAGGGGAAAGAGACCCAGTACTTC. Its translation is CASSAPGQGKETQYF.

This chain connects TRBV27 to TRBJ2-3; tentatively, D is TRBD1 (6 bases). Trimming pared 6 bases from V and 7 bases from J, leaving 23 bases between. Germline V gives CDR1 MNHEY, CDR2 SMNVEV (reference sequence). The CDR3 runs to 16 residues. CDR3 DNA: TGTGCCAGCAGCATATACCGGGACACGGCTTCTCATACGCAGTATTTT. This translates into CASSIYRDTASHTQYF.

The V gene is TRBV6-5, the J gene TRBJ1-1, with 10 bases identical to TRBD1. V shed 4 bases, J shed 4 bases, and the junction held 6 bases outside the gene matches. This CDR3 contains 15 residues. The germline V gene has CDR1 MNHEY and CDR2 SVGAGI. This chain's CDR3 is CASSSRQGARTEAFF. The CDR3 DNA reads TGTGCCAGCAGTTCTCGACAGGGGGCGCGCACTGAAGCTTTCTTT.

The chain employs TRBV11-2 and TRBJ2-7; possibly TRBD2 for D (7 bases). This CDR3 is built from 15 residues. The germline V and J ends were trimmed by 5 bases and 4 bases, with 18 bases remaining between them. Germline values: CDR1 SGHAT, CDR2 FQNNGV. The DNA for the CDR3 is TGTGCCAGCAGCCACTATGGGGGGAGGGGGTACGAGCAGTACTTC. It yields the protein CASSHYGGRGYEQYF.

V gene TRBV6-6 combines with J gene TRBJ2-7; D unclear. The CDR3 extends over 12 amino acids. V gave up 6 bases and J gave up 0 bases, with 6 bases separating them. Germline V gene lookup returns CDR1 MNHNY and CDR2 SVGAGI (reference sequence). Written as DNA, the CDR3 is TGTGCCAGCAGCCCCAGCTCCTACGAGCAGTACTTC. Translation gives CASSPSSYEQYF.

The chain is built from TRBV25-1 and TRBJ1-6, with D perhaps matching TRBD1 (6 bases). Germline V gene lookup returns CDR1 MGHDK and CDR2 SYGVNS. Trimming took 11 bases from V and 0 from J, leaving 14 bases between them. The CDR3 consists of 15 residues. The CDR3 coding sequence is TGTGCCCTTTGGGCAGGGGACTCCTATAATTCACCCCTCCACTTT. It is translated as CALWAGDSYNSPLHF. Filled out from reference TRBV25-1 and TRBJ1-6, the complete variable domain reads EADIYQTPRYLVIGTGKKITLECSQTMGHDKMYWYQQDPGMELHLIHYSYGVNSTEKGDLSSESTVSRIRTEHFPLTLESARPSHTSQYLCALWAGDSYNSPLHFGNGTRLTVT.

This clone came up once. This CDR3 reads CASSSRDRGWETQYF. The CDR3 DNA sequence: TGTGCCAGCAGCTCCCGGGACAGGGGTTGGGAGACCCAGTACTTC. The V and J genes are TRBV11-2 and TRBJ2-5; 10 bases are shared with TRBD1. After removal of 4 bases from V and 5 bases from J, the junction contained 7 bases not matched to a gene. The CDR3 contains 15 residues. CDR1 is SGHAT and CDR2 is FQNNGV in the germline V gene. Looking up the rest from reference TRBV11-2 and TRBJ2-5 gives the full variable domain: EAGVAQSPRYKIIEKRQSVAFWCNPISGHATLYWYQQILGQGPKLLIQFQNNGVVDDSQLPKDRFSAERLKGVDSTLKIQPAKLEDSAVYLCASSSRDRGWETQYFGPGTRLLVL.

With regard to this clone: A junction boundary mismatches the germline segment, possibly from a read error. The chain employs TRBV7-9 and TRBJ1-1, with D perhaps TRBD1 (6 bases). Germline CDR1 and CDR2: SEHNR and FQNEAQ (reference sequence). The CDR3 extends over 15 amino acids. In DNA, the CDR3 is TGTGCCAGCAGCTTCAGTACAGGGTTGAATACTGAAGCTTTCTTT. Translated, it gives CASSFSTGLNTEAFF.

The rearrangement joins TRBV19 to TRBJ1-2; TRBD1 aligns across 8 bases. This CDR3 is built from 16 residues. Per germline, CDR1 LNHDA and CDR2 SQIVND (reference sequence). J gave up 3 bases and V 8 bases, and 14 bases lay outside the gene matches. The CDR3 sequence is CASQAPRTGWHYGYTF. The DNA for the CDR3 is TGTGCCAGTCAAGCCCCCCGGACAGGGTGGCACTATGGCTACACCTTC.

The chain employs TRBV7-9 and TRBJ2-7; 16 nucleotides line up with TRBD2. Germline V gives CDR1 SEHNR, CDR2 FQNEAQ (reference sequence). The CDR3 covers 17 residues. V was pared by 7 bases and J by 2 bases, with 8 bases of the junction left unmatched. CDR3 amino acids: CASTPGTSGRVPYEQYF. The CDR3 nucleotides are TGTGCCAGCACTCCGGGGACTAGCGGGAGGGTCCCCTACGAGCAGTACTTC.

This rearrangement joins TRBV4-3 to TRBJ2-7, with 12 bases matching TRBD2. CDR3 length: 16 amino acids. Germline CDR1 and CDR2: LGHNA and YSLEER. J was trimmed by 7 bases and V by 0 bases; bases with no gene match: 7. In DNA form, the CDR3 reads TGCGCCAGCAGCCAAGATCTAGCGGGAGGGCCTTGGGAGCAGTACTTC. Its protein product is CASSQDLAGGPWEQYF.

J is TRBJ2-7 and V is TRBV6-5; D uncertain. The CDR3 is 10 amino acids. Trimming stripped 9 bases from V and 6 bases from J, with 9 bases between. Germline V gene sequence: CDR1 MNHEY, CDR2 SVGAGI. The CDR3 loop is CASGTAEQYF. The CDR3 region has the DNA TGTGCCAGTGGAACAGCCGAGCAGTACTTC.

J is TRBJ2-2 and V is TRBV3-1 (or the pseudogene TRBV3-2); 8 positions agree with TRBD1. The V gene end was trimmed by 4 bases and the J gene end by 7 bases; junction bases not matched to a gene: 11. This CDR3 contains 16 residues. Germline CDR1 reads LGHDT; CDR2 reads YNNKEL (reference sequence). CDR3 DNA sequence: TGTGCCAGCAGCCGTATTTCAGGGGGCGCGGGCGGGGAGCTGTTTTTT. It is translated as CASSRISGGAGGELFF.

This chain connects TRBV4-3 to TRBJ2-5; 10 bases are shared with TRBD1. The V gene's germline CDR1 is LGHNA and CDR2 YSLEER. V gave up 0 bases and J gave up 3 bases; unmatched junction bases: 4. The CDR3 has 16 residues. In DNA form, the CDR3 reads TGCGCCAGCAGCCAAGATCGCGGGACAGGGGAAGAGACCCAGTACTTC. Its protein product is CASSQDRGTGEETQYF.

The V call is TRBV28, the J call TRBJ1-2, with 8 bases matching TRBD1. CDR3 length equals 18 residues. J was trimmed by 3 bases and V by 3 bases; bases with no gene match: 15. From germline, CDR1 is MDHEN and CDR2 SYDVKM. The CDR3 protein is CASSFLDPDREVDYGYTF. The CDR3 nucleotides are TGTGCCAGCAGTTTTCTCGACCCGGACAGGGAAGTTGACTATGGCTACACCTTC.